The 32 T cell receptor beta chains listed next were all sequenced from one sample in a study of shared clonotypes between healthy human individuals. Generated by immunoSEQ multiplex PCR, the TCRdb table keeps only in-frame clones and is missing some. Of over 2 million clones in the sample, roughly 92% were seen once. Sequenced input: naive CD4+ T cells from PBMCs. Regarding subset: CD45RA+ positively selected. All receptors derive from a man aged 18 to 30 in good health. Some clones in this sample may be carry-over from other donors' samples.

V is TRBV27 and J is TRBJ1-5; D is perhaps TRBD1 (5 bases). The ends were cut back, 5 bases at V and 0 bases at J, with 14 bases in the middle. The CDR3 sequence is 16 residues long. Germline V gene sequence: CDR1 MNHEY, CDR2 SMNVEV (reference sequence). CDR3 in amino acids: CASSARQTHSNQPQHF. The CDR3 DNA follows: TGTGCCAGCAGTGCCCGACAGACCCATAGCAATCAGCCCCAGCATTTT.

V usage is TRBV12-5 and J usage is TRBJ2-3; 10 nucleotides match TRBD2. V lost 5 bases, J lost 2 bases, and 1 base stayed unmatched. Germline CDR1 reads LGHNT; CDR2 reads FRNRAP. The CDR3 length is 14 residues. CDR3 sequence reads: CASGTSGTTDTQYF. In DNA form, the CDR3 reads TGTGCTAGTGGTACTAGCGGGACCACAGATACGCAGTATTTT.

For this clone: Other DNA sequences in this specimen translate into the identical CDR3. The rearrangement joins TRBV5-6 to TRBJ2-3; TRBD2 matches at 11 bases. V lost 0 bases and J lost 8; bases outside the gene matches: 5. CDR1 is SGHDT, CDR2 YYEEEE, per germline. There are 15 residues in the CDR3. The CDR3 reads CASSLVAGGPATQYF. The CDR3 DNA is TGTGCCAGCAGCTTGGTAGCGGGAGGGCCTGCTACGCAGTATTTT.

The chain has TRBV6-1 and TRBJ1-1; D not certain. Trimming left V 8 bases short and J 6 bases short, with 10 bases between. Germline CDR1 and CDR2: MNHNS and SASEGT. The CDR3 totals 11 residues. CDR3 coding DNA: TGTGCCAGCCTGAGGAAGGCTGAAGCTTTCTTT. It encodes CASLRKAEAFF.

This clone was detected only a few times. The chain uses TRBV6-5 and TRBJ1-1; D is ambiguous. V was cut by 4 bases and J by 3 bases, with 9 bases left in between. From germline, CDR1 is MNHEY and CDR2 SVGAGI. This CDR3 region has 13 residues. The CDR3 sequence is CASSSYSDTEAFF. The CDR3 nucleotides read TGTGCCAGCAGTTCATATTCGGACACTGAAGCTTTCTTT.

The chain has TRBV29-1 and TRBJ2-7; 7 bases line up with TRBD1. In germline, CDR1 is SQVTM, CDR2 ANQGSEA. The junction had 8 bases not matched to a gene; V was cut back by 6 bases and J by 3 bases. The CDR3 contains 13 residues. The CDR3 DNA is TGCAGCGTGACGGAGGACAGGTACTACGAGCAGTACTTC. It codes for CSVTEDRYYEQYF.

The chain joins TRBV5-1 to TRBJ2-7; 8 bases agree with TRBD1. CDR1 and CDR2 (germline): SGHRS, YFSETQ. The CDR3 loop spans 14 amino acids. The V segment lost 4 bases and the J segment 5 bases; nucleotides outside the gene matches: 8. The CDR3 DNA sequence: TGCGCCAGCAGCAGGTCAGGGGGCGGTGACGAGCAGTACTTC. Protein product: CASSRSGGGDEQYF. Supplemented by reference TRBV5-1 and TRBJ2-7, the full variable domain reads KAGVTQTPRYLIKTRGQQVTLSCSPISGHRSVSWYQQTPGQGLQFLFEYFSETQRNKGNFPGRFSGRQFSNSRSEMNVSTLELGDSALYLCASSRSGGGDEQYFGPGTRLTVT.

This clone was observed a few times. The gene calls are TRBV30 and TRBJ1-1; unclear D gene. Trimming stripped 1 base from V and 0 bases from J, with 9 bases between. CDR1 is GTSNPN, CDR2 SVGIG, per germline (reference sequence). The CDR3 spans 14 residues. CDR3 sequence (DNA): TGTGCCTGGAGTGCAGGACGGATGAACACTGAAGCTTTCTTT. It codes for CAWSAGRMNTEAFF.

The gene calls are TRBV27 and TRBJ1-2; 8 bases agree with TRBD1. There are 13 residues in the CDR3. Germline V CDR1 and CDR2: MNHEY, SMNVEV (reference sequence). The V gene end was trimmed by 6 bases and the J gene end by 4 bases; junction bases not matched to a gene: 4. CDR3 sequence reads: CASSRGTGYGYTF. The CDR3 DNA follows: TGTGCCAGCAGCCGCGGGACAGGCTATGGCTACACCTTC.

To note about this clone: Within the sample, other DNA sequences also encode this same CDR3. The CDR3, as DNA: TGTGCCAGCAGTTTTGGGGGAGGAGGCAATCAGCCCCAGCATTTT. Translation gives CASSFGGGGNQPQHF. The chain carries TRBV28 and TRBJ1-5; possible D gene TRBD1, 5 bases. CDR1 is MDHEN, CDR2 SYDVKM, per germline. V dropped 3 bases and J dropped 2 bases, with 11 bases sitting between them. There are 15 residues in the CDR3.

The chain links TRBV30 to TRBJ2-3; 8 bases match TRBD1. V shed 8 bases and J 5 bases; nucleotides not matched to a gene: 12. This CDR3 spans 14 amino acids. Looked up from germline, CDR1 is GTSNPN and CDR2 is SVGIG (reference sequence). CDR3 DNA sequence: TGTGCCATCCCGGTCAGGGGGCGAGGAGATACGCAGTATTTT. This gives the protein CAIPVRGRGDTQYF.

This chain connects TRBV28 to TRBJ2-2; D may match TRBD1 or TRBD2 (5 bases each). CDR1 MDHEN and CDR2 SYDVKM come from the germline V gene. The CDR3 is 15 amino acids. The ends were cut back, 5 bases at V and 6 bases at J, with 16 bases in the middle. CDR3 loop: CASSLGTPGPGELFF. The CDR3 DNA follows: TGTGCCAGCAGTCTGGGGACCCCGGGCCCCGGGGAGCTGTTTTTT. Using reference TRBV28 and TRBJ2-2 for the parts outside the CDR3, the full variable domain is DVKVTQSSRYLVKRTGEKVFLECVQDMDHENMFWYRQDPGLGLRLIYFSYDVKMKEKGDIPEGYSVSREKKERFSLILESASTNQTSMYLCASSLGTPGPGELFFGEGSRLTVL.

The chain has TRBV6-6 and TRBJ2-7; D might be TRBD1 (7 bases). Per germline, CDR1 MNHNY and CDR2 SVGAGI (reference sequence). Trimming cost V 1 base and J 6 bases, with 19 bases left between them. The CDR3 has 16 amino acids. CDR3 nucleotides: TGTGCCAGCAGTTACTGGCTGGGCAGGGGGGCCTTCGAGCAGTACTTC. Translating it yields CASSYWLGRGAFEQYF.

The V and J genes are TRBV28 and TRBJ1-1, with 9 bases matching TRBD1. CDR3 length equals 13 residues. Per germline, CDR1 MDHEN and CDR2 SYDVKM. Trimming removed 6 bases from V and 8 bases from J; junction bases left unmatched: 7. This CDR3 reads CASSRNDRGEAFF. The CDR3 coding sequence is TGTGCCAGCAGCCGTAACGACAGGGGGGAAGCTTTCTTT.

The V call is TRBV27, the J call TRBJ2-7; D might be TRBD1 (9 bases). Germline-derived CDR1 and CDR2 are MNHEY and SMNVEV (reference sequence). The CDR3 covers 18 residues. V gave up 5 bases and J gave up 3 bases, with 26 bases separating them. The chain's CDR3 is CASSLRDRAIAGLYEQYF. CDR3 coding DNA: TGTGCCAGCAGTCTACGGGACAGGGCGATAGCGGGACTCTACGAGCAGTACTTC.

This chain connects TRBV6-1 to TRBJ2-5; weak D call: TRBD2 (6 bases). There are 15 residues in the CDR3. The V end was cut by 2 bases, the J end by 5 bases, with 15 bases between. The germline CDR1 and CDR2 sequences are MNHNS and SASEGT. CDR3 sequence: CASSERGLVGETQYF. The CDR3 DNA is TGTGCCAGCAGTGAACGGGGGTTGGTTGGGGAGACCCAGTACTTC.

This clone was seen once. The chain has TRBV27 and TRBJ1-5; the D gene is possibly TRBD1 (6 bases). The germline V and J ends were trimmed by 4 bases and 5 bases, with 12 bases remaining between them. The CDR3 extends over 14 amino acids. Per the germline V gene, CDR1 is MNHEY and CDR2 is SMNVEV (reference sequence). The chain's CDR3 is CASSSRDTDQPQHF. CDR3 nucleotides: TGTGCCAGCAGTTCCCGGGACACAGATCAGCCCCAGCATTTT.

This clone was counted a few times. The chain links TRBV18 to TRBJ1-1; no definite D call. Germline-derived CDR1 and CDR2 are KGHSH and LQKENI. The CDR3 totals 16 residues. V dropped 0 bases and J dropped 0 bases, with 11 bases sitting between them. DNA for the CDR3: TGTGCCAGCTCACCACCCGCCGTTAGCATGAACACTGAAGCTTTCTTT. This gives the protein CASSPPAVSMNTEAFF.

V gene TRBV4-2 combines with J gene TRBJ1-3, with D possibly matching TRBD1 (6 bases). CDR3 length: 17 residues. V was clipped by 0 bases and J by 0 bases, with 12 bases between them. Germline CDR1 reads LGHNA; CDR2 reads YNFKEQ. The CDR3 region has the DNA TGTGCCAGCAGCCAAGATAAGGGGGGTTACTCTGGAAACACCATATATTTT. Protein product: CASSQDKGGYSGNTIYF.

The chain links TRBV19 to TRBJ2-2; D not resolved. Germline V lookup: CDR1 LNHDA, CDR2 SQIVND (reference sequence). This CDR3 is 10 amino acids long. Trimming left V 6 bases short and J 12 bases short, with 8 bases between. Here the CDR3 DNA reads TGTGCCAGTAGGACGGGTCAGCTGTTTTTT. Protein product: CASRTGQLFF.

This chain joins TRBV19 and TRBJ1-2; no clear D. V was clipped by 2 bases and J by 8 bases, with 12 bases between them. CDR1 and CDR2 (germline): LNHDA, SQIVND (reference sequence). There are 13 residues in the CDR3. The CDR3 region is CASSIREIGGYTF. The CDR3 bases are TGTGCCAGTAGTATAAGGGAGATCGGGGGCTACACCTTC.

The chain joins TRBV18 to TRBJ2-1, with TRBD2 matching 7 bases. The CDR3 consists of 15 residues. Germline V gene data show CDR1 as KGHSH and CDR2 as LQKENI. Trimming took 6 bases from V and 3 from J; bases not matched to a gene: 8. The CDR3 here is CASSSGLGLYNEQFF. CDR3 bases: TGTGCCAGCTCCTCAGGACTAGGCCTCTACAATGAGCAGTTCTTC.

On this clone itself: Distinct nucleotide sequences in the sample also encode this CDR3. The chain recombines TRBV5-1 with TRBJ2-7; tentatively, D is TRBD1 or TRBD2 (5 bases each). This CDR3 comprises 13 residues. Between the trimmed V and J ends, which lost 4 bases and 4 bases, there was a span of 12 bases. The germline V gene encodes CDR1 SGHRS and CDR2 YFSETQ. The CDR3 loop is CASSPGSGYEQYF. The CDR3 coding sequence is TGCGCCAGCAGCCCAGGGTCGGGGTACGAGCAGTACTTC.

The chain links TRBV7-2 to TRBJ2-1; 7 bases agree with TRBD1. Trimming removed 0 bases from V and 3 bases from J; junction bases left unmatched: 2. This CDR3 is 15 amino acids long. Per germline, CDR1 SGHTA and CDR2 FQGNSA. The CDR3 bases are TGTGCCAGCAGCTTAGCCGGGACAGTCTACAATGAGCAGTTCTTC. Its protein is CASSLAGTVYNEQFF.

V gene TRBV28 combines with J gene TRBJ1-1, with a weak D call TRBD1 (5 bases). The CDR3 runs to 15 residues. V was trimmed by 1 base and J by 4 bases, leaving 13 bases between them. Germline CDR1 MDHEN, CDR2 SYDVKM. CDR3 sequence reads: CASSLSGAKATEAFF. The CDR3 DNA is TGTGCCAGCAGTTTATCCGGGGCGAAGGCCACTGAAGCTTTCTTT.

The chain is built from TRBV5-1 and TRBJ2-7, with 8 bases identical to TRBD2. Trimming cost V 2 bases and J 4 bases; bases outside gene matches: 5. The germline gives CDR1 SGHRS, CDR2 YFSETQ. The CDR3 sequence is 14 residues long. CDR3 protein: CASSFGAGGYEQYF. DNA for the CDR3: TGCGCCAGCAGCTTCGGGGCGGGAGGTTACGAGCAGTACTTC.

The genes are TRBV28 and TRBJ1-4; D is possibly TRBD1 (5 bases). V was cut by 6 bases and J by 0 bases, with 11 bases left in between. Germline V gene sequence: CDR1 MDHEN, CDR2 SYDVKM. CDR3 size: 15 residues. DNA for the CDR3: TGTGCCAGCAGCACTACAGGCTCAACTAATGAAAAACTGTTTTTT. The encoded protein is CASSTTGSTNEKLFF.

The CDR3 DNA sequence: TGCGCCAGCAGCCAAGCGGGGAACACAGATACGCAGTATTTT. This codes for CASSQAGNTDTQYF. V usage is TRBV4-1 and J usage is TRBJ2-3; D might be TRBD2 (5 bases). The CDR3 spans 14 residues. V was shortened by 1 base and J by 2 bases, with 7 bases between the two germline ends. Germline V gene lookup returns CDR1 MGHRA and CDR2 YSYEKL.

The gene calls are TRBV2 and TRBJ1-1; D is ambiguous. Germline lookup yields CDR1 SNHLY and CDR2 FYNNEI. V was shortened by 7 bases and J by 2 bases, with 14 bases between the two germline ends. CDR3 length equals 14 residues. CDR3 in amino acids: CASIPENLNTEAFF. CDR3 nucleotides: TGTGCCAGCATTCCAGAAAATCTAAACACTGAAGCTTTCTTT.

This clone was recorded only once. The J gene is TRBJ2-5, the V gene TRBV6-4, with TRBD2 matching 7 bases. This CDR3 spans 13 amino acids. The V gene end was trimmed by 6 bases and the J gene end by 4 bases; junction bases not matched to a gene: 5. Germline CDR1 is MRHNA and CDR2 is SNTAGT. DNA of the CDR3: TGTGCCAGCAGCGGGACTATGGGAGAGACCCAGTACTTC. This sequence encodes CASSGTMGETQYF.

This clone was counted only a few times. The gene calls are TRBV18 and TRBJ1-1, with 10 bases matching TRBD1. The length of the CDR3 is 14 residues. Germline loops: CDR1 KGHSH, CDR2 LQKENI. Germline trimming cut 2 bases from V and 7 bases from J; bases unmatched to any gene: 4. The DNA of the CDR3 is TGTGCCAGCTCACCAAGACAGGGGGCTGATGAAGCTTTCTTT. Protein sequence: CASSPRQGADEAFF.

This chain joins TRBV10-2 and TRBJ2-7, with a weak D call TRBD2 (5 bases). This CDR3 spans 15 amino acids. The germline V and J ends were trimmed by 2 bases and 3 bases, with 14 bases remaining between them. The germline V gene has CDR1 WSHSY and CDR2 SAAADI. In nucleotides, the CDR3 is TGCGCCAGCAGTGAGCCTGGACTTACAATCTACGAGCAGTACTTC. This encodes CASSEPGLTIYEQYF.